The rows below give T cell receptor beta chains drawn from one sample of a study of T cells in Graves' hyperthyroidism and ophthalmopathy. MiXCR, run by TCRdb on the multiplex PCR reads, gives a single entry per CDR3 protein. In the table there are under 750,000 distinct CDR3 sequences, around 20% of which are singletons. Specimen: blood. The receptors derive from a woman aged 50 to 65 with Graves' hyperthyroidism that later progressed to Graves' ophthalmopathy. The CDR3 runs from the conserved cysteine through the conserved F or W. D genes are given only for firm matches. Some rows have no size entry. The others give once, few or many, or a class for an expanded clone.

J gene | D gene | V gene | clone size | CDR3 DNA | CDR3 protein
TRBJ1-5 | . | TRBV29-1 | . | TGCAGCGTTGCGGTCGAGGGGACCAATCAGCCCCAGCATTTT | CSVAVEGTNQPQHF
TRBJ1-2 | TRBD1 | TRBV6-1 | few | TGTGCCATCCAGGGACAGGGGTTCGGCTACACCTTC | CAIQGQGFGYTF
TRBJ1-1 | . | TRBV9 | . | TGTGCCAGCAGCGTACAGGGTACCGGTGAAGCTTTCTTT | CASSVQGTGEAFF
TRBJ2-5 | TRBD1 | TRBV30 | many | TGTGCCTGGATCGGAGGGACAGGGGGTAGGGAGACCCAGTACTTC | CAWIGGTGGRETQYF
TRBJ1-5 | TRBD1 | TRBV2 | . | TGTGCCAGCAGTGAATTCGCAGGGGGGTATAGCAATCAGCCCCAGCATTTT | CASSEFAGGYSNQPQHF
TRBJ2-5 | TRBD2 | TRBV7-2 | . | TGTGCCAGCACCAGTGGGGCTAGCGGGTACCAAGAGACCCAGTACTTC | CASTSGASGYQETQYF
TRBJ1-4 | . | TRBV29-1 | . | TGCAGCGTTGAAGTCCTGGAACAGGGCTGGGAAAAACTGTTTTTT | CSVEVLEQGWEKLFF
TRBJ2-1 | . | TRBV2 | many | TGTGCCAGCAGTGACCCTGGGACACATAATGAGCAGTTCTTC | CASSDPGTHNEQFF
TRBJ1-2 | . | TRBV6-6 | many | TGTGCCAGCAGTTACATCGGAACCTATGGCTACACCTTC | CASSYIGTYGYTF
TRBJ1-4 | . | TRBV7-3 | . | TGTGCCAGCAGTCTGGGGTCGTTAACATCCCCAGTTAATGAAAAACTGTTTTTT | CASSLGSLTSPVNEKLFF
TRBJ1-1 | TRBD1 | TRBV27 | many | TGTGCCAGCAGTTTCCGGGACAGTGAAGCTTTCTTT | CASSFRDSEAFF
TRBJ2-7 | . | TRBV2 | many | TGTGCCAGCAGTGACTTGGTGTACGAGCAGTACTTC | CASSDLVYEQYF
TRBJ1-5 | . | TRBV24-1 | . | TGTGCCACTGCGGCGGGGTCCGATCAGCCCCAGCATTTT | CATAAGSDQPQHF
TRBJ2-2 | . | TRBV30 | many | TGTGCCTGGAGGGACCGAAGCCGCGGGGAGCTGTTTTTT | CAWRDRSRGELFF
TRBJ2-7 | . | TRBV5-6 | many | TGTGCCAGCAGCTTGGTTAGGGACCCAACCTACGAGCAGTACTTC | CASSLVRDPTYEQYF
TRBJ2-5 | . | TRBV7-9 | few | TGTGCCAGCAGCCCGAACAAGGCGGTAGAAGAGACCCAGTACTTC | CASSPNKAVEETQYF
TRBJ2-2 | . | TRBV2 | many | TGTGCCAGCAGTGAAAGAGACTACAAGTTTGGGGAGCTGTTTTTT | CASSERDYKFGELFF
TRBJ2-2 | . | TRBV5-1 | many | TGCGCCAGCAGTACCGGGGCGGGGAACACCGGGGAGCTGTTTTTT | CASSTGAGNTGELFF
TRBJ1-2 | . | TRBV7-9 | many | TGTGCCAGCAGCTTAGGGGAGACAGTCAGGAGTGGCTACACCTTC | CASSLGETVRSGYTF
TRBJ2-1 | TRBD1 | TRBV3-1 | . | TGTGCCAGCAGCCCTGACAGGGGTGGGTACAATGAGCAGTTCTTC | CASSPDRGGYNEQFF
TRBJ2-5 | . | TRBV7-7 | . | TGTGCTAGCAGTTTAGGCCCTACCAGACAAGAGACCCAGTACTTC | CASSLGPTRQETQYF
TRBJ1-3 | . | TRBV10-3 | once | TGTGCCATCATGACCGGGACCTCTGGAAACACCATATATTTT | CAIMTGTSGNTIYF
TRBJ1-1 | . | TRBV12-3/TRBV12-4 | many | TGTGCCAGCAGCCACGGGATGGTATCCGTGAACACTGAAGCTTTCTTT | CASSHGMVSVNTEAFF
TRBJ2-7 | . | TRBV9 | . | TGTGCCAGCAGCGTGCGCAGCGAGGGTGGCGAGCAGTACTTC | CASSVRSEGGEQYF
TRBJ1-2 | . | TRBV10-3 | few | TGTGCCATCAGTGAGTCACCAGGGGCCGCCGTACTTGGCTACACCTTC | CAISESPGAAVLGYTF
TRBJ2-3 | . | TRBV4-2 | . | TGTGCCAGCAGCCAAGGTGGGGGCCCCGACACAGATACGCAGTATTTT | CASSQGGGPDTDTQYF
TRBJ2-3 | . | TRBV6-2/TRBV6-3 | . | TGTGCCAGCAGAGAGAATGGTGCAGATACGCAGTATTTT | CASRENGADTQYF
TRBJ2-2 | TRBD1 | TRBV9 | many | TGTGCCAGCAGCCCCAGCCCAGGGACAGGGGCCTTACACACCGGGGAGCTGTTTTTT | CASSPSPGTGALHTGELFF
TRBJ1-4 | . | TRBV2 | few | TGTGCCAGCTTAGGAGGGAGGAGTACTAATGAAAAACTGTTTTTT | CASLGGRSTNEKLFF
TRBJ2-7 | TRBD2 | TRBV5-4 | few | TGTGCCAGCAGCTTGTCTAGCGGGTTCTACGAGCAGTACTTC | CASSLSSGFYEQYF
TRBJ1-6 | TRBD1 | TRBV3-1 | many | TGTGCCAGCAGACATAGGACAGGGGGCGTTGATTCACCCCTCCACTTT | CASRHRTGGVDSPLHF
TRBJ2-5 | TRBD1 | TRBV19 | . | TGTGCCAGTAGTCTCGACAGGGCCGTGGAGACCCAGTACTTC | CASSLDRAVETQYF
TRBJ1-2 | . | TRBV20-1 | many | TGCAGTGCTAGAGATCCCTACATCCATGGCTATGGCTACACCTTC | CSARDPYIHGYGYTF
TRBJ2-1 | TRBD1 | TRBV19 | few | TGTGCCAGTAGTCCTGAGGGACAGGTGAGGCATGAGCAGTTCTTC | CASSPEGQVRHEQFF
TRBJ1-2 | . | TRBV7-8 | . | TGTGCCAGCAGCCACCCCCTCGACCCCGAAAACTATGGCTACACCTTC | CASSHPLDPENYGYTF
TRBJ2-3 | TRBD2 | TRBV12-3/TRBV12-4 | . | TGTGCCAGCAGTTTTTATACTAGCGGGGGGTTAAGTCACACAGATACGCAGTATTTT | CASSFYTSGGLSHTDTQYF
TRBJ2-7 | . | TRBV3-1 | many | TGTGCCAGCAGCCACAAGGGCGGCTACGAGCAGTACTTC | CASSHKGGYEQYF
TRBJ1-5 | . | TRBV4-1 | few | TGCGCCAGCAGCCAAGATCCACCAGGGGCCCCTCGGCCCCAGCATTTT | CASSQDPPGAPRPQHF
TRBJ1-2 | TRBD1 | TRBV30 | many | TGTGCCTGGGCCGGACAGGCTTCCGGCTACACCTTC | CAWAGQASGYTF
TRBJ1-1 | . | TRBV5-1 | many | TGCGCCAGCAGCTTGGGGGTGGGTTCGGGCACTGAAGCTTTCTTT | CASSLGVGSGTEAFF
TRBJ2-5 | . | TRBV5-4 | . | TGTGCCAGCTCCATCCAGGGTGCGGGAGAGACCCAGTACTTC | CASSIQGAGETQYF
TRBJ2-3 | . | TRBV3-1 | few | TGTGCCAGCAGCCAGATTGGGGGGGGGCGCCCAGATACGCAGTATTTT | CASSQIGGGRPDTQYF
TRBJ2-1 | . | TRBV27 | few | TGTGCCAGCAGTTTCAACGGGGCGGTGGGTGAGCAGTTCTTC | CASSFNGAVGEQFF
TRBJ1-5 | . | TRBV20-1 | many | TGCAGTGCTAGAGATCAGAGGGGTGTAAGTCAGCCCCAGCATTTT | CSARDQRGVSQPQHF
TRBJ1-2 | TRBD1 | TRBV10-3 | . | TGTGCCATCAGTGAGTCTAAGACAGGGGCTAACTATGGCTACACCTTC | CAISESKTGANYGYTF
TRBJ2-2 | . | TRBV30 | many | TGTGCCTGGACGGCTCCGGCGGTGACTAACACCGGGGAGCTGTTTTTT | CAWTAPAVTNTGELFF
TRBJ2-1 | . | TRBV20-1 | . | TGCAGTGCTAGAGATCCCGGGGGTAGCTCCTACAATGAGCAGTTCTTC | CSARDPGGSSYNEQFF
TRBJ1-2 | . | TRBV11-2 | many | TGTGCCAGCAGAGAGTCCCTCCTGGGAGGCTACACCTTC | CASRESLLGGYTF
TRBJ2-2 | . | TRBV18 | . | TGTGCCAGCTCACCAATCAAGGGGGACACCGGGGAGCTGTTTTTT | CASSPIKGDTGELFF
TRBJ1-4 | TRBD1 | TRBV29-1 | . | TGCAGCGTTGAGGAAGACAGGGGGTCGGGACTGTTTTTT | CSVEEDRGSGLFF
TRBJ2-1 | TRBD1 | TRBV3-1 | many | TGTGCCAGCAGCCAAGTAGGGGGCGAGAGGGATGAGCAGTTCTTC | CASSQVGGERDEQFF
TRBJ1-5 | . | TRBV28 | . | TGTGCCAGCAGTTCACAGCTAACTCAGCCCCAGCATTTT | CASSSQLTQPQHF
TRBJ2-7 | . | TRBV25-1 | . | TGTGCCAGCAGTGATTCGGGCACACGGAGGACCTACGAGCAGTACTTC | CASSDSGTRRTYEQYF
TRBJ2-5 | TRBD2 | TRBV12-3/TRBV12-4 | many | TGTGCCAGCAGTCTCCTGGTGGGAGGGGGACTAGGGGAGACCCAGTACTTC | CASSLLVGGGLGETQYF
TRBJ2-5 | . | TRBV7-9 | few | TGTGCCAGCAGCTGGGGGTTGGAGACCCAGTACTTC | CASSWGLETQYF